This T cell receptor (beta chain) came from a study of monozygotic twins with inflammatory bowel disease. Each donor had 2.5 to 3 ml of blood drawn. Each sample had eight separate cDNA synthesis reactions. Researchers used template switching to add UMIs featuring a 6-nucleotide sample barcode. TCRdb re-called the 5' RACE reads and catalogs CDR3 proteins one per entry, DNA excluded. This sample's table has 300,000 to 450,000 distinct CDR3 sequences. The CDR3 spans 16 residues. Germline-derived CDR1 and CDR2 are DFQATT and SNEGSKA (reference sequence). Study results and limitations: Healthy twins showed more clonotype sharing with others than IBD patients, especially patients with disease activity.

About this clonotype: Its antigen remains unknown.

The specimen sequenced was blood. The chain has TRBV20-1 and TRBJ2-7; TCRdb designates TRBD2, a call that cannot be tested without DNA. The clonotype originates from a human donor with ulcerative colitis or Crohn's disease, or a healthy co-twin of an affected twin (not recorded which). The CDR3 spells CSARSVRGARSYEQYF.